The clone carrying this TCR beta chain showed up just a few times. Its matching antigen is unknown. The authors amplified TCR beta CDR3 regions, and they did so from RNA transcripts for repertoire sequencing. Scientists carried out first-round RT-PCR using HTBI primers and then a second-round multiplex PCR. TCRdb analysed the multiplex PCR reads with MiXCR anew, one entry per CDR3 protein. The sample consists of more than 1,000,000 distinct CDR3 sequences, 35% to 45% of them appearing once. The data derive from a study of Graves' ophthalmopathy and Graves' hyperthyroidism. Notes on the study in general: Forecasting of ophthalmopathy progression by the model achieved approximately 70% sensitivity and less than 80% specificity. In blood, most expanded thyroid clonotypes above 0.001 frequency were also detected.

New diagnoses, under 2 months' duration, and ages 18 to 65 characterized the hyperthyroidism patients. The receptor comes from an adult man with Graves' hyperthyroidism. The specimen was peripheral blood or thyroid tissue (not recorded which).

The chain's CDR3 is CASSVSVSTFMGPGEAFF. CDR3 bases: TGTGCCAGCAGCGTAAGTGTCAGTACCTTTATGGGCCCGGGTGAAGCTTTCTTT. The V call is TRBV9, the J call TRBJ1-1; unclear D gene. V gave up 1 base and J gave up 7 bases, with 26 bases separating them. CDR3 size: 18 residues. Germline CDR1 reads SGDLS; CDR2 reads YYNGEE.